This TCR beta chain was documented in a study of radiotherapy plus CTLA-4 blockade in lung cancer. At the level of the study: Disease control was achieved by around 30% of patients, and objective responses by more than 15%. Study-level results: TCR clones originating in tumors grew in number in blood after radiotherapy plus ipilimumab. It was early blood T cell clone dynamics, with interferon-beta, that reportedly best predicted response.

Regarding this clone: Its antigen remains unidentified.

V was pared by 10 bases and J by 3 bases, with 9 bases of the junction left unmatched. The CDR3 is made up of 14 amino acids. CDR1 and CDR2 (germline): ENHRY, SYGVKD. Sequencing used immunoSEQ multiplex PCR; TCRdb keeps in-frame clones, though not all of them. Altogether about 110,000 clones are present, 81% being singletons, with the ten largest covering roughly 3.1%. The study gave focal radiation plus ipilimumab CTLA-4 blockade to patients with chemo-refractory metastatic non-small-cell lung cancer. The chain links TRBV10-3 to TRBJ1-5, with 7 bases identical to TRBD1. Sample: peripheral blood, taken from a patient treated with radiotherapy plus ipilimumab. This TCR was sampled from a human donor with non-small cell lung cancer that progressed on radiotherapy plus ipilimumab. Some clones in this sample may be carry-over from other donors' samples. The CDR3 region is CATSLTGDNQPQHF. Written as DNA, the CDR3 is TGTGCCACTTCCCTCACAGGGGACAATCAGCCCCAGCATTTT.